These 15 T cell receptor beta chains were sequenced from one sample in a study of vaccination effects on CD4 cells after COVID-19. The protocol was immunoSEQ multiplex PCR, while the TCRdb copy is restricted to in-frame clones and leaves out a portion. The sample contains tens of thousands of clones, about 73% of which appear only once. The antigens of these receptors remain unknown. The culture ran for roughly 10 days before CD4+ T cells were isolated. Vaccine administered to participants consisted of two doses of either BNT162b2 or mRNA-1273. Sequenced material: CD4+ T cells from PBMCs cultured without peptide, taken after COVID-19 vaccination. The source of these receptors is a human donor who received a COVID-19 vaccine.

This chain connects TRBV23-1 to TRBJ1-5; no definite D call. TRBV23-1 is identified as an open reading frame with a role that is uncertain. Trimming removed 3 bases from V and 0 bases from J, with 9 bases in between. The CDR3 consists of 15 residues. The CDR3 loop is CASSHVEYSNQPQHF. CDR3 in DNA: TGCGCCAGCAGTCATGTTGAGTATAGCAATCAGCCCCAGCATTTT.

For the CDR3, the DNA is TGTGCCAGCAGTTCGGGACAGGGGCGTCAAGAGACCCAGTACTTC. It encodes CASSSGQGRQETQYF. The chain joins TRBV28 to TRBJ2-5; 10 nucleotides align to TRBD1. The CDR3 is made up of 15 amino acids. Germline CDR1 is MDHEN and CDR2 is SYDVKM. Trimming cost V 4 bases and J 2 bases; bases outside gene matches: 4.

The chain recombines TRBV2 with TRBJ2-5; D could derive from TRBD1 or TRBD2 (7 bases each). Trimming shortened V by 11 bases and J by 2 bases, and 18 bases separated the two germline ends. Germline lookup yields CDR1 SNHLY and CDR2 FYNNEI. The CDR3 totals 14 residues. CDR3 sequence reads: CACSRGGGQETQYF. DNA of the CDR3: TGTGCCTGCTCCAGGGGGGGCGGTCAAGAGACCCAGTACTTC.

V is TRBV5-4 and J is TRBJ2-3, with 11 bases identical to TRBD2. The germline V gene has CDR1 SGHNT and CDR2 YYREEE (reference sequence). The CDR3 has 15 residues. Losses at the gene ends were 4 bases for V and 3 bases for J; bases not matched to a gene: 4. In DNA form, the CDR3 reads TGTGCCAGCAGCATTAGCGGGGGGGCGACAGATACGCAGTATTTT. The encoded protein is CASSISGGATDTQYF.

This clone was observed a few times. This chain links TRBV6-5 with TRBJ2-4, with D possibly being TRBD1 or TRBD2 (5 bases each). CDR1 is MNHEY, CDR2 SVGAGI, per germline. The CDR3 contains 11 residues. Trimming stripped 7 bases from V and 9 bases from J, with 10 bases between. The CDR3 spells CASKERGIQYF. DNA for the CDR3: TGTGCCAGCAAGGAGAGGGGCATTCAGTACTTC.

The V gene is TRBV10-3, the J gene TRBJ2-7; 11 bases map to TRBD1. The length of the CDR3 is 13 residues. Per germline, CDR1 ENHRY and CDR2 SYGVKD. The V gene end was trimmed by 8 bases and the J gene end by 0 bases; junction bases not matched to a gene: 0. CDR3 sequence (DNA): TGTGCCATCGGGACAGGGGGCTCCTACGAGCAGTACGTC. It specifies CAIGTGGSYEQYV.

V is TRBV5-1 and J is TRBJ2-1; 8 bases line up with TRBD1. With V trimmed by 7 bases and J by 8 bases, 17 bases remained unmatched. Per the germline V gene, CDR1 is SGHRS and CDR2 is YFSETQ. The CDR3 is 16 amino acids. This CDR3 reads CASGVVRTGTLHEQFF. The CDR3 DNA sequence: TGCGCCAGCGGCGTAGTTAGGACAGGGACTTTGCATGAGCAGTTCTTC. Variable domain in full (rest from reference TRBV5-1 and TRBJ2-1): KAGVTQTPRYLIKTRGQQVTLSCSPISGHRSVSWYQQTPGQGLQFLFEYFSETQRNKGNFPGRFSGRQFSNSRSEMNVSTLELGDSALYLCASGVVRTGTLHEQFFGPGTRLTVL.

There are a few counts of this clone. The V call is TRBV14, the J call TRBJ2-3; D is ambiguous. The CDR3 sequence is 14 residues long. Germline V CDR1 and CDR2: SGHDN, FVKESK. Trimming pared 0 bases from V and 1 base from J, leaving 5 bases between. Here the CDR3 DNA reads TGTGCCAGCAGCCAAGATAGAGGCACAGATACGCAGTATTTT. Protein product: CASSQDRGTDTQYF.

The rearrangement uses TRBV6-5 and TRBJ2-5, with D possibly matching TRBD1 (6 bases). Between the trimmed V and J ends, which lost 6 bases and 1 base, there was a span of 9 bases. The germline CDR1 and CDR2 sequences are MNHEY and SVGAGI. This CDR3 spans 13 amino acids. This CDR3 is CASSRGSQETQYF. As DNA, the CDR3 is TGTGCCAGCAGCAGGGGTTCCCAAGAGACCCAGTACTTC.

V and J are TRBV12-3 or TRBV12-4 and TRBJ2-7; 8 bases fit TRBD2. The CDR3 is 12 amino acids. V shed 4 bases, J shed 7 bases, and the junction held 3 bases outside the gene matches. CDR3 sequence reads: CASSSGGSEQYV. The CDR3 bases are TGTGCCAGCAGTTCGGGGGGGTCTGAGCAGTACGTC.

The chain is built from TRBV7-8 and TRBJ1-5; D not certain. This CDR3 has 14 amino acids. The germline CDR1 and CDR2 sequences are SGHVS and FQNEAQ. V lost 4 bases, J lost 0 bases, and 7 bases lay in between. The chain's CDR3 is CASSWGNSNQPQHF. The CDR3 nucleotides read TGTGCCAGCAGCTGGGGAAATAGCAATCAGCCCCAGCATTTT.

The chain couples TRBV10-1 to TRBJ1-3; the D is unclear. The V gene's germline CDR1 is WNHNN and CDR2 SYGVQD (reference sequence). Trimming took 1 base from V and 0 from J, leaving 13 bases between them. This CDR3 is 17 amino acids long. The DNA for the CDR3 is TGCGCCAGCAGTGAGTACCCGGCTCCCGACTCTGGAAACACCATATATTTT. Protein sequence: CASSEYPAPDSGNTIYF.

This rearrangement joins TRBV10-3 to TRBJ2-3, with 8 bases fitting TRBD2. The CDR3 runs 15 residues. Germline lookup yields CDR1 ENHRY and CDR2 SYGVKD. V gave up 4 bases and J gave up 0 bases; unmatched junction bases: 3. CDR3 DNA: TGTGCCATCAGTGCTTTAGCGGGAAGCACAGATACGCAGTATTTT. Residues: CAISALAGSTDTQYF.

This clone was detected once. The V call is TRBV7-8, the J call TRBJ2-3; 8 bases are shared with TRBD1. Unmatched junction bases numbered 6, after V lost 0 bases and J lost 4 bases. From germline, CDR1 is SGHVS and CDR2 FQNEAQ. This CDR3 comprises 16 residues. CDR3 coding DNA: TGTGCCAGCAGCTTAGCGGGCAGGGGGCGCGCAGATACGCAGTATTTT. Its translation is CASSLAGRGRADTQYF.

The J gene is TRBJ1-4, the V gene TRBV18; weak D call: TRBD1 (5 bases). Germline V gene data show CDR1 as KGHSH and CDR2 as LQKENI. V dropped 6 bases and J dropped 8 bases, with 19 bases sitting between them. The CDR3 is made up of 15 amino acids. In DNA, the CDR3 is TGTGCCAGCTCCCGGGCCAGGGAAGGGGAAGAAAAACTGTTTTTT. This translates into CASSRAREGEEKLFF. Drawing the rest from reference TRBV18 and TRBJ1-4, the complete variable domain is NAGVMQNPRHLVRRRGQEARLRCSPMKGHSHVYWYRQLPEEGLKFMVYLQKENIIDESGMPKERFSAEFPKEGPSILRIQQVVRGDSAAYFCASSRAREGEEKLFFGSGTQLSVL.